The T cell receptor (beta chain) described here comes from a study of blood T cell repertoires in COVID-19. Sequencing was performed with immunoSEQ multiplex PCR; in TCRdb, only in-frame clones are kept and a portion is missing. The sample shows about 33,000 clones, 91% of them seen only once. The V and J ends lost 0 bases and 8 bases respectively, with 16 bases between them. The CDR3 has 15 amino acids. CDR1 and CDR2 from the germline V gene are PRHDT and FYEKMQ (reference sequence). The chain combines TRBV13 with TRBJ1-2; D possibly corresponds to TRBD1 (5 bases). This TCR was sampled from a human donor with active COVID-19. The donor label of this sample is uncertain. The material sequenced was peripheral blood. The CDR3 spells CASSLGRGGPRGYTF. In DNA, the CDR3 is TGTGCCAGCAGCTTAGGGAGGGGAGGGCCGAGAGGCTACACCTTC.